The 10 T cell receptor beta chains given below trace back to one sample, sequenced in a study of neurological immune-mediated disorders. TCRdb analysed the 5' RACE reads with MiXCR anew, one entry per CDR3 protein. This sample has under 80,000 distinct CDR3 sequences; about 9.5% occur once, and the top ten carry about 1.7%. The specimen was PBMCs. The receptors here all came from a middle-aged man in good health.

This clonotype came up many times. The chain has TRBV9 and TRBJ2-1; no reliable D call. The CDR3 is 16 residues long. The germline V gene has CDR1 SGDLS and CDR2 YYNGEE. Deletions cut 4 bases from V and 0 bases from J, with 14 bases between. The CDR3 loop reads CASSLLSSVSYNEQFF. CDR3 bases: TGTGCCAGCAGCCTTCTCTCGAGCGTCTCCTACAATGAGCAGTTCTTC.

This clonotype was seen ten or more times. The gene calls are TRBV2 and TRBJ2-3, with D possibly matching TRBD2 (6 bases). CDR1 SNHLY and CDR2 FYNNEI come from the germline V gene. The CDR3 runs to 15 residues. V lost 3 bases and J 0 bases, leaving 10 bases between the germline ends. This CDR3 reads CASSDPGGSTDTQYF. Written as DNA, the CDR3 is TGTGCCAGCAGTGATCCCGGGGGTAGCACAGATACGCAGTATTTT.

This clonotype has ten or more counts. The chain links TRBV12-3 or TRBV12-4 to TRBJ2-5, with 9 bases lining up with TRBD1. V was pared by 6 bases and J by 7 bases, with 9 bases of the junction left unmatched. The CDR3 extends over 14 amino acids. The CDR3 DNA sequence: TGTGCCAGCAGCCCCGGGACAGGGTATACGACCCAGTACTTC. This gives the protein CASSPGTGYTTQYF.

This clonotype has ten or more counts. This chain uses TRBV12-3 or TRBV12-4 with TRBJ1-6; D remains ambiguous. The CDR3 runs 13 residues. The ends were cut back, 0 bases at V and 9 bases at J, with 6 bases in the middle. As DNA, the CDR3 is TGTGCCAGCAGTTTAGCAGCTGGTTCACCCCTCCACTTT. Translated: CASSLAAGSPLHF.

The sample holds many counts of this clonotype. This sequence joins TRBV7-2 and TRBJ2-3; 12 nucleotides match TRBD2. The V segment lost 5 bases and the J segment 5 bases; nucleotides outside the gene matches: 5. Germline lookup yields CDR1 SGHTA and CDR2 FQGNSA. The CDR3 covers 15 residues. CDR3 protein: CASSPLAGGRDTQYF. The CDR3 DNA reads TGTGCCAGCAGCCCGCTAGCGGGGGGGCGAGATACGCAGTATTTT. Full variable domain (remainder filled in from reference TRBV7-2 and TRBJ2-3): GAGVSQSPSNKVTEKGKDVELRCDPISGHTALYWYRQSLGQGLEFLIYFQGNSAPDKSGLPSDRFSAERTGGSVSTLTIQRTQQEDSAVYLCASSPLAGGRDTQYFGPGTRLTVL.

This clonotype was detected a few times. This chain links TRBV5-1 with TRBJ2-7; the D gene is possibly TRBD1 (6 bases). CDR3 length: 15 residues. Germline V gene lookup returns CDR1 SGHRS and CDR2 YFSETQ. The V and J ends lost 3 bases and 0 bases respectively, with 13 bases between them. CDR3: CASSSLTGSSYEQYF. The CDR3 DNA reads TGCGCCAGCAGCTCCCTGACAGGTAGCTCCTACGAGCAGTACTTC.

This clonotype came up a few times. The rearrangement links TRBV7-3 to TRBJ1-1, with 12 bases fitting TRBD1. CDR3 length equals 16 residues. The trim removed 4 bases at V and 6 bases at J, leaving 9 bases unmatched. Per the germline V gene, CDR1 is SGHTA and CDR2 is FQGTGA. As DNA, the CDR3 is TGTGCCAGCAGCTCAGGGACAGGGGGCACTCGTTCTGAAGCTTTCTTT. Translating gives CASSSGTGGTRSEAFF.

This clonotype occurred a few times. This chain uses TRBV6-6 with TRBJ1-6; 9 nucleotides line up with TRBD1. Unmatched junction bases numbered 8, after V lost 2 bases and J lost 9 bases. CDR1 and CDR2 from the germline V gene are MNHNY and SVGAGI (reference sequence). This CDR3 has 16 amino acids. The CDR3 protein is CASSYTTGGIFSPLHF. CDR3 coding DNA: TGTGCCAGCAGTTACACCACAGGGGGCATCTTTTCACCCCTCCACTTT.

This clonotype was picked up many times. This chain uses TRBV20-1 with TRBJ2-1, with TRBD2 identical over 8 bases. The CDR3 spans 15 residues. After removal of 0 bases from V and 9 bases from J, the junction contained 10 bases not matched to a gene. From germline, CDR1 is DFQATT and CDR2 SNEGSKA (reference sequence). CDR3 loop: CSARDGAGGRGEQFF. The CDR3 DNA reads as TGCAGTGCTAGAGATGGGGCGGGAGGCCGGGGTGAGCAGTTCTTC.

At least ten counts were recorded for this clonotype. CDR3 DNA: TGTGCCAGCAGCGCGACAGGGTCCTATGGCTACACCTTC. Translating gives CASSATGSYGYTF. This rearrangement joins TRBV12-3 or TRBV12-4 to TRBJ1-2; 7 nucleotides line up with TRBD1. This CDR3 is built from 13 residues. With 6 bases clipped from V and 4 bases from J, the junction kept 5 bases outside the gene matches.